The 19 T cell receptor beta chains below all came from one sample that was sequenced in a study of T cell repertoires in cytomegalovirus infection. These receptors have no known antigen. In TCRdb, the reads were re-called with MiXCR into one record per CDR3 protein. Among roughly 150,000 distinct CDR3 sequences, 30% to 40% were seen once, and the ten largest hold roughly 47%. The specimen was CD8+ T cells from cultured PBMCs, collected from culture after CMV antigen stimulation. The receptors shown here come from a human donor in good health (CMV status not recorded). Some clones in this sample may be carry-over from other donors' samples.

The J gene is TRBJ2-7, the V gene TRBV14; possible D gene TRBD1, 5 bases. CDR3 size: 12 residues. The germline V gene has CDR1 SGHDN and CDR2 FVKESK. V was pared by 8 bases and J by 9 bases, with 17 bases between. The chain's CDR3 is CASAWTINRQYF. The CDR3 nucleotides read TGTGCCAGCGCCTGGACAATCAACAGGCAGTACTTC.

The gene calls are TRBV11-2 and TRBJ2-3, with 7 bases fitting TRBD1. Germline V lookup: CDR1 SGHAT, CDR2 FQNNGV. Trimming removed 4 bases from V and 1 base from J; junction bases left unmatched: 5. This CDR3 region has 15 residues. The CDR3 loop reads CASSSAGQGTDTQYF. The CDR3 DNA is TGTGCCAGCAGCTCCGCCGGACAGGGCACAGATACGCAGTATTTT.

This clonotype appeared many times. The rearrangement links TRBV7-6 to TRBJ2-5; D is uncertain. This CDR3 is 13 amino acids long. Germline V CDR1 and CDR2: SGHVS, FNYEAQ. The V gene lost 6 bases and the J gene lost 5 bases, with 13 bases spanning the gap. CDR3 in DNA: TGTGCCAGCAGTCCAAGCGCTCGGGAGACCCAGTACTTC. Protein: CASSPSARETQYF.

Remarks on this clonotype: A much larger clone differs from this one at a single base, so this may be a read error. The V gene is TRBV24-1, the J gene TRBJ1-5; no firm D call. The V and J ends lost 9 bases and 9 bases respectively, with 14 bases between them. Per the germline V gene, CDR1 is KGHDR and CDR2 is SFDVKD. CDR3 length: 12 amino acids. CDR3 sequence (DNA): TGTGCCACCGGCATGGTGGGAAGGCCCCAGCATTTT. This gives the protein CATGMVGRPQHF.

In its sample, this clonotype was seen once. The rearrangement links TRBV2 to TRBJ2-1, with 11 bases that match TRBD2. The CDR3 is 15 amino acids. The J segment lost 6 bases and the V segment lost 5 bases, leaving 6 bases of the junction unmatched. The V gene's germline CDR1 is SNHLY and CDR2 FYNNEI. The CDR3 sequence: CASSSLSGGANEQFF. CDR3 coding DNA: TGTGCCAGCAGTTCCCTTAGCGGGGGGGCCAATGAGCAGTTCTTC.

Concerning this clonotype: One end of the junction does not line up with germline, which may come from a read error. This chain uses TRBV12-3 or TRBV12-4 with TRBJ1-2; D is unresolved. The CDR3 covers 13 residues. The CDR3, as DNA: TGTGCCACCTACCTCGGGCAGAACTACGGCTACACCTTC. It specifies CATYLGQNYGYTF.

Many counts were recorded for this clonotype. This rearrangement joins TRBV23-1 to TRBJ2-7; TRBD2 matches at 11 bases. TRBV23-1 is an ORF for which the function is uncertain. The CDR3 length is 15 residues. After removal of 0 bases from V and 3 bases from J, the junction contained 1 base not matched to a gene. CDR3 in DNA: TGCGCCAGCAGTCAATCGACTAGCGGGAACTACGAGCAGTACTTC. It encodes CASSQSTSGNYEQYF.

The CDR3 here is CASSPLRGLLETQYF. The CDR3, as DNA: TGTGCCAGCAGCCCCCTAAGGGGGCTTTTAGAGACCCAGTACTTC. This chain joins TRBV3-1 and TRBJ2-5; the match to TRBD1 covers 7 bases. CDR3 length: 15 amino acids. After removal of 4 bases from V and 4 bases from J, the junction contained 9 bases not matched to a gene. Germline V gene sequence: CDR1 LGHDT, CDR2 YNNKEL (reference sequence).

This rearrangement joins TRBV19 to TRBJ2-1; D uncertain. V was pared by 3 bases and J by 0 bases, with 9 bases between. The CDR3 contains 15 residues. Germline V CDR1 and CDR2: LNHDA, SQIVND (reference sequence). CDR3 loop: CASSIGIGSYNEQFF. The CDR3 bases are TGTGCCAGTAGTATCGGTATAGGCTCCTACAATGAGCAGTTCTTC.

J is TRBJ1-1 and V is TRBV4-1, with a tentative D call TRBD1 (6 bases). The germline CDR1 and CDR2 sequences are MGHRA and YSYEKL. V dropped 6 bases and J dropped 8 bases, with 13 bases sitting between them. The CDR3 extends over 12 amino acids. The chain's CDR3 is CASSLVGQEAFF. The CDR3 region has the DNA TGCGCCAGCAGTCTCGTCGGACAGGAAGCTTTCTTT.

Notes on this clonotype: Relative to the germline gene, one junction end is altered; a read error may explain this. The rearrangement joins TRBV7-6 to TRBJ2-1, with D unresolved. CDR1 is SGHVS, CDR2 FNYEAQ, per germline. The CDR3 has 12 amino acids. CDR3 residues: CTSSPQTNEQFF. The CDR3 bases are TGTACCAGCAGCCCACAGACCAATGAGCAGTTCTTC.

The rearrangement links TRBV5-5 to TRBJ2-7; no clear D. Germline V CDR1 and CDR2: SGHKS, YYEKEE (reference sequence). Trimming left V 2 bases short and J 0 bases short, with 24 bases between. This CDR3 region has 19 residues. The chain's CDR3 is CASSFPMEPDSLSSYEQYF. The CDR3 bases are TGTGCCAGCAGCTTCCCCATGGAACCCGACTCCCTGAGCTCCTACGAGCAGTACTTC.

For this clonotype: One base away lies a much larger clone, so this may be a sequencing read error. The chain carries TRBV19 and TRBJ2-7; D gene ambiguous. The CDR3 extends over 12 amino acids. Germline assignment: CDR1 LNHDA and CDR2 SQIVND (reference sequence). The CDR3 loop reads CASSPGSYERYF. CDR3 nucleotides: TGTGCCAGTAGTCCCGGTTCCTACGAGCGGTACTTC.

J is TRBJ2-7 and V is TRBV7-6; perhaps TRBD2 as D (6 bases). With 5 bases removed from V and 5 bases from J, the gap between germline ends came to 16 bases. The CDR3 totals 14 residues. Germline V gene sequence: CDR1 SGHVS, CDR2 FNYEAQ. CDR3 bases: TGTGCCAGCAGCCGCCGGTGGGGGGACCACGAGCAGTACTTC. It yields the protein CASSRRWGDHEQYF.

This chain connects TRBV11-3 to TRBJ2-7, with D perhaps assigned TRBD1 or TRBD2 (5 bases each). Trimming took 5 bases from V and 3 from J, leaving 17 bases between them. Germline V gene sequence: CDR1 SGHNT, CDR2 YENEEA. The CDR3 contains 15 residues. The DNA for the CDR3 is TGTGCCAGCAGCCGAGCAACCGGGGCCCTCTACGAGCAGTACTTC. It encodes CASSRATGALYEQYF.

This clonotype was counted between two and nine times. The CDR3 reads CATRAQLMNTEAFF. CDR3 bases: TGTGCCACCCGGGCACAGCTCATGAACACTGAAGCTTTCTTT. J is TRBJ1-1 and V is TRBV7-9; D unclear. The CDR3 runs to 14 residues. Looked up from germline, CDR1 is SEHNR and CDR2 is FQNEAQ (reference sequence). Trimming cost V 10 bases and J 0 bases, with 15 bases left between them.

The chain is built from TRBV12-3 or TRBV12-4 and TRBJ2-5; no clear D gene. V lost 3 bases and J 2 bases, leaving 7 bases between the germline ends. The CDR3 covers 13 residues. CDR3 nucleotide sequence: TGTGCCAGCAGTTTCTTGCGTCAAGAGACCCAGTACTTC. Residues: CASSFLRQETQYF.

The chain is built from TRBV27 and TRBJ1-2; D is perhaps TRBD1 (6 bases). The V end was cut by 0 bases, the J end by 6 bases, with 17 bases between. Germline V gives CDR1 MNHEY, CDR2 SMNVEV (reference sequence). CDR3 length: 16 residues. The CDR3 loop is CASSLSPGKTGHGYTF. The CDR3 DNA is TGTGCCAGCAGTTTATCTCCCGGGAAAACAGGGCATGGCTACACCTTC.

Ten or more counts support this clonotype. The chain joins TRBV7-2 to TRBJ2-1, with 11 nucleotides matching TRBD2. V shed 5 bases, J shed 6 bases, and the junction held 9 bases outside the gene matches. Germline V gives CDR1 SGHTA, CDR2 FQGNSA. This CDR3 spans 16 amino acids. The CDR3 DNA sequence: TGTGCCAGCAGCAGAGTTAGCGGGGGGGCGCGCAATGAGCAGTTCTTC. Its protein is CASSRVSGGARNEQFF.